A selection of T cell receptor beta chains follows, all from one sample in a study of T-cell memory formation after mild COVID-19. TCRdb called the 5' RACE reads again in MiXCR, with one record for every CDR3 protein. Of some 250,000 distinct CDR3 sequences in the sample, roughly 10% are singletons; the top ten hold around 21%. Sequenced: PBMCs or a T cell subset sorted from them (not recorded which). These receptors came from a man between 18 and 29 years old who had mild COVID-19 (a few samples of this study predate the infection). Cell type and time point are not known. The CDR3 runs from the conserved cysteine through the conserved F or W. A D gene is named only where the DNA matches it firmly. A clone size is listed for some rows: how often the clone was seen (once, few, many), or a class if it is expanded.

d_call	v_call	clone_size	j_call	cdr3_nt	cdr3_aa
-	TRBV20-1	-	TRBJ2-2	TGCAGTGCTCTAGCGTTAATCACCGGGGAGCTGTTTTTT	CSALALITGELFF
-	TRBV6-1	-	TRBJ2-7	TGTGCCAGCAGTGAAGCGCACGGGGACCACGAGCAGTACTTC	CASSEAHGDHEQYF
-	TRBV30	-	TRBJ2-1	TGTGCCTGGAGCCCACGGACCTCCGTTGAGCAGTTCTTC	CAWSPRTSVEQFF
TRBD2	TRBV4-1	-	TRBJ2-5	TGCGCCAGCAGCCGCCCCCTTGGGGGGGGGACCCAGTACTTC	CASSRPLGGGTQYF
TRBD1	TRBV7-9	few	TRBJ1-2	TGTGCCAGCAGCCACGGACAGGTCTATGGCTACACCTTC	CASSHGQVYGYTF
TRBD1	TRBV6-1	few	TRBJ1-5	TGTGCCAGCAGATTAGGGGACAGTTATCAGCCCCAGCATTTT	CASRLGDSYQPQHF
-	TRBV4-1	few	TRBJ2-3	TGCGCCAGCAGCCAACCCCGCGGCGGGGTGGCAGATACGCAGTATTTT	CASSQPRGGVADTQYF
TRBD2	TRBV20-1	-	TRBJ2-7	TGCAGTGCTCTAGCGGGGGCCGGATACGAGCAGTACTTC	CSALAGAGYEQYF
-	TRBV5-1	-	TRBJ2-1	TGCGCCAGCAGCTCCACTCAGAATGAGCAGTTCTTC	CASSSTQNEQFF
-	TRBV7-8	-	TRBJ1-1	TGTGCCAGCAGCTTAGCAGGGAGGGTTGAAGCTTTCTTT	CASSLAGRVEAFF
-	TRBV7-2	-	TRBJ1-4	TGTGCCAGCGGCGCCAGCCCTAATGAAAAACTGTTTTTT	CASGASPNEKLFF
-	TRBV24-1	-	TRBJ2-3	TGTGCCACCAGCCCCGGGGCGGGTCCCACAGATACGCAGTATTTT	CATSPGAGPTDTQYF
-	TRBV6-2/TRBV6-3	few	TRBJ1-2	TGTGCCAGCAGACCCGGGACGGTGAAGGGCTACACCTTC	CASRPGTVKGYTF
TRBD2	TRBV4-2	-	TRBJ2-7	TGTGCCAGCAGCCAAGATCGAACTAGCGACGAGCAGTACTTC	CASSQDRTSDEQYF
-	TRBV20-1	few	TRBJ2-4	TGCAGTGCTAGAGATCTGCCTAAAAACATTCAGTACTTC	CSARDLPKNIQYF
-	TRBV7-9	-	TRBJ2-1	TGTGCCAGCAGCTTCCGGGGGCATGAGCAGTTCTTC	CASSFRGHEQFF
-	TRBV10-3	once	TRBJ1-4	TGTGCCATGTCCCTAGGGGTTAATGAAAAACTGTTTTTT	CAMSLGVNEKLFF
-	TRBV24-1	few	TRBJ2-2	TGTGCCACCAGTGATTCTCAGGGACCTGGGGAGCTGTTTTTT	CATSDSQGPGELFF
-	TRBV24-1	-	TRBJ2-5	TGTGCCACCAGTCCCGGGGCCAGAGCAGAGACCCAGTACTTC	CATSPGARAETQYF
-	TRBV20-1	few	TRBJ2-1	TGCAGTGCCGGATTAAGCTCCTACAATGAGCAGTTCTTC	CSAGLSSYNEQFF
TRBD2	TRBV11-2	-	TRBJ2-1	TGTGCCAGCACCTCGGACCCTAGCGGACTATCCTACAATGAGCAGTTCTTC	CASTSDPSGLSYNEQFF
TRBD1	TRBV7-8	-	TRBJ2-7	TGTGCCAGCAGCCGGGACAGGGTGGGATACGAGCAGTACTTC	CASSRDRVGYEQYF
-	TRBV11-2	-	TRBJ1-5	TGTGCCAGCAGCTTATACCCGGGGGGAGCAGCTGATCAGCCCCAGCATTTT	CASSLYPGGAADQPQHF
TRBD2	TRBV7-6	-	TRBJ2-1	TGTGCCAGCAGCCACCATGGGACTAGCGAAGAGCAGTTCTTC	CASSHHGTSEEQFF
TRBD2	TRBV9	many	TRBJ2-3	TGTGCCAGCAGCGTAGTTACTAGCGGCACAGATACGCAGTATTTT	CASSVVTSGTDTQYF
-	TRBV18	-	TRBJ2-3	TGTGCCAGCCTATCTACCGGGGCGTTCGGCGCAGATACGCAGTATTTT	CASLSTGAFGADTQYF
-	TRBV20-1	few	TRBJ2-5	TGCAGTGCTAGGGGGCCTGGGGAGACCCAGTACTTC	CSARGPGETQYF
-	TRBV6-2/TRBV6-3	-	TRBJ1-2	TGTGCCAGCAGCCGGGACGGCGGGGGCTACACCTTC	CASSRDGGGYTF
TRBD1	TRBV5-1	few	TRBJ1-1	TGCGCCAGCAGCTACTGGACAGGGGCTTTGGGCGCTGAAGCTTTCTTT	CASSYWTGALGAEAFF
-	TRBV4-2	many	TRBJ2-3	TGTGCCAGCAGCCAAGATACAGTAGCAGCTAGCACAGATACGCAGTATTTT	CASSQDTVAASTDTQYF
TRBD2	TRBV7-3	many	TRBJ2-1	TGTGCCAGCAGCCCGGGGGGGCGGAATGAGCAGTTCTTC	CASSPGGRNEQFF
-	TRBV24-1	few	TRBJ2-3	TGTGCCACCAGTGGGAGGGACACTAGCACAGATACGCAGTATTTT	CATSGRDTSTDTQYF
TRBD2	TRBV28	-	TRBJ2-3	TGTGCCAGCAGTGTGACTAGCGGGGCTATCACAGATACGCAGTATTTT	CASSVTSGAITDTQYF
TRBD1	TRBV12-3/TRBV12-4	many	TRBJ2-7	TGTGCCAGCAGTTGGGGACAGTCCTACGAGCAGTACTTC	CASSWGQSYEQYF
TRBD1	TRBV10-3	-	TRBJ2-3	TGTGCCATCAGACCGGACAGGGGGCAACGAACAGATACGCAGTATTTT	CAIRPDRGQRTDTQYF
-	TRBV11-3	few	TRBJ2-5	TGTGCCAGCAGCATCCATAGGGGGGTGGAGACCCAGTACTTC	CASSIHRGVETQYF
-	TRBV3-1	many	TRBJ2-1	TGTGCCAGCAGCCATAAAGGCAATGAGCAGTTCTTC	CASSHKGNEQFF
-	TRBV6-5	few	TRBJ1-3	TGTGCCAGCAGTTACGGGTTTTCTGGAAACACCATATATTTT	CASSYGFSGNTIYF
TRBD2	TRBV4-2	few	TRBJ2-3	TGTGCCAGCAGCCCTTTGCGGGGGGACGCAGATACGCAGTATTTT	CASSPLRGDADTQYF
-	TRBV5-1	-	TRBJ2-3	TGCGCCAGCAGCTTCCGAGGGGAGTCCACAGATACGCAGTATTTT	CASSFRGESTDTQYF
-	TRBV18	few	TRBJ2-1	TGTGCCAGCTCACCGGACGGGCCCTACAATGAGCAGTTCTTC	CASSPDGPYNEQFF
TRBD1	TRBV29-1	few	TRBJ2-4	TGCAGCGCGGGACAGGCGGGAAACATTCAGTACTTC	CSAGQAGNIQYF